This TCR beta chain is from a study of shared clonotypes between healthy human individuals. On the study more broadly: For every donor, three CD4 naive, three CD4 memory, two CD8 naive and one CD8 memory plates were used. General study points: In general, naive subsets displayed greater estimated richness than memory subsets did.

Per sorted-subset replicate PCR, input was approximately 0.2 ug DNA, representing roughly 28,000 T cell genomes. Produced via immunoSEQ multiplex PCR; TCRdb's table is partial and in-frame only. The top ten hold 1.4% of the sample, which has 950,000 to 1,300,000 clones, around 76% seen once. The CDR3 extends over 14 amino acids. CDR1 and CDR2 from the germline V gene are PRHDT and FYEKMQ (reference sequence). Note on this clone: Its specificity is not known. The junction differs from germline at one of its ends, possibly a read error.

It was into CD45RA+ naive and CD45RA-negative memory subsets that the CD4+ cells were split. The J gene is TRBJ2-7, the V gene TRBV13; 9 nucleotides align to TRBD1. The receptor was derived from a man aged 18 to 30 in good health. Sequenced sample: memory CD4+ T cells sorted from blood. Indicated subset: CD45RA-negative fraction. The CDR3: CASSLGRGQGSSIF. As DNA, the CDR3 is TGTGCCAGCAGCTTAGGCAGGGGACAGGGAAGTTCAATTTTC.